The TCR beta chain described here comes from a study of T cells after yellow fever vaccination. Study-level points and caveats: Most primary-vaccination clones recurred post-booster (around 97% CD4, about 90% CD8).

V lost 3 bases and J lost 5; bases outside the gene matches: 10. CDR1 is SGHTA, CDR2 FQGNSA, per germline. CDR3 length: 16 amino acids. From the 5' RACE reads, TCRdb called clonotypes with MiXCR, one entry per CDR3 protein. The data show 400,000 or so distinct CDR3 sequences, around 19% seen once. As regards this clonotype: Its antigen is not known.

The chain couples TRBV7-2 to TRBJ2-1, with TRBD2 matching over 7 bases. The sample consisted of PBMCs, taken before the yellow fever booster vaccination. This receptor was obtained from a man between 18 and 35 years old who received the YFV17D yellow fever vaccine. The CDR3 reads CASSFKVVGTNNEQFF. CDR3 sequence (DNA): TGTGCCAGCAGCTTTAAGGTAGTGGGGACTAACAATGAGCAGTTCTTC.